The clone carrying this TCR beta chain occurred a few times. The antigen is not known. One entry per CDR3 protein, called by TCRdb with MiXCR from the reads. This table holds approximately 73,000 distinct CDR3 sequences, roughly 37% found once. The record originates from a study of T cell repertoires in cytomegalovirus infection. Background on the study: In the study, CMV epitopes included recently identified HLA-C-restricted and well-studied HLA-B-restricted ones. Public TCR beta signatures marked donors with CMV infection and the matching HLA.

V dropped 5 bases and J dropped 6 bases, with 14 bases sitting between them. CDR1 MNHEY and CDR2 SMNVEV come from the germline V gene (reference sequence). This CDR3 has 15 amino acids. Points from the study as a whole: Of the TCR beta families, the public ones yielded a cumulative frequency that identified carriers of CMV plus the relevant HLA.

This receptor was obtained from a human donor in good health (CMV status not recorded). Some clones in this sample may be carry-over from other donors' samples. The source material was CD8+ T cells from cultured PBMCs, sampled from culture after CMV antigen stimulation. The V gene is TRBV27, the J gene TRBJ1-6; D perhaps matches TRBD1 (6 bases). CDR3 coding DNA: TGTGCCAGCAGTGGCCCGGGGGCCCTTAATTCACCCCTCCACTTT. Its protein product is CASSGPGALNSPLHF.